This T cell receptor beta chain was sequenced for a study of blood T cell repertoires in COVID-19. Study in general: There were acute and convalescent COVID-19 samples, and they came from the United States, Italy and Spain. T cells, B-cell-depleted T cells, or PBMCs supplied cDNA or gDNA.

About this clone: The sample contains more than one DNA sequence encoding this CDR3.

Clones were sequenced by immunoSEQ multiplex PCR, and TCRdb holds only the in-frame ones, with some missing. Among 150,000 to 200,000 clones listed, approximately 90% were seen once. Germline CDR1 is SGHRS and CDR2 is YFSETQ. Trimming took 4 bases from V and 0 from J, leaving 10 bases between them. CDR3 length equals 14 residues. This TCR derives from a human donor in a cohort sampled during active COVID-19. Specimen: peripheral blood. The chain carries TRBV5-1 and TRBJ1-1, with D perhaps TRBD1 (6 bases). CDR3 amino acids: CASSGTGLNTEAFF. CDR3 nucleotides: TGCGCCAGCAGCGGAACAGGGCTGAACACTGAAGCTTTCTTT.